Presented here are 29 T cell receptor beta chains from one specimen sequenced in a study of T cells in Graves' hyperthyroidism and ophthalmopathy. TCR beta CDR3 regions were amplified from RNA transcripts. Using the HTBI primer set, a first-round RT-PCR was run on the TCR CDR3. MiXCR, applied by TCRdb to the multiplex PCR reads, yields one record per CDR3 protein. The sample carries a few hundred thousand distinct CDR3 sequences, 46% recorded once. Sequencing was carried out using peripheral blood or thyroid tissue (not recorded which). Source of these receptors: a woman under 30 with Graves' hyperthyroidism.

The chain joins TRBV19 to TRBJ1-5; 7 nucleotides match TRBD1. The germline gives CDR1 LNHDA, CDR2 SQIVND (reference sequence). This CDR3 comprises 14 residues. Trimming removed 5 bases from V and 7 bases from J; junction bases left unmatched: 8. This chain's CDR3 is CASSGRQGKQPQHF. Written as DNA, the CDR3 is TGTGCCAGTAGTGGTCGACAGGGTAAACAGCCCCAGCATTTT.

The V call is TRBV2, the J call TRBJ1-5; a weak D match, TRBD1 (5 bases). The V end was cut by 6 bases, the J end by 5 bases, with 14 bases between. This CDR3 region has 14 residues. Per the germline V gene, CDR1 is SNHLY and CDR2 is FYNNEI. The CDR3 here is CASRQGSGDQPQHF. CDR3 DNA: TGTGCCAGCAGGCAGGGATCTGGGGATCAGCCCCAGCATTTT.

This clonotype showed up just a few times. The genes are TRBV29-1 and TRBJ2-7, with a possible D match to TRBD1 (6 bases). V lost 6 bases, J lost 7 bases, and 13 bases lay in between. From germline, CDR1 is SQVTM and CDR2 ANQGSEA. This CDR3 has 11 amino acids. The DNA for the CDR3 is TGCAGCGTGGTTACAGGGTTAGAGCAGTACTTC. This encodes CSVVTGLEQYF.

V and J are TRBV12-3 or TRBV12-4 and TRBJ2-7, with TRBD2 matching 8 bases. The V and J ends lost 4 bases and 1 base, in that order; junction bases with no gene match: 6. The length of the CDR3 is 15 residues. In nucleotides, the CDR3 is TGTGCCAGCAGTTCCGGGACTAGTCGGTCCTACGAGCAGTACTTC. Translated, it gives CASSSGTSRSYEQYF.

The chain employs TRBV5-1 and TRBJ2-6; TRBD1 matches 12 bases. Germline CDR1 SGHRS, CDR2 YFSETQ. The CDR3 sequence is 17 residues long. J lost 3 bases, V lost 0 bases, and 1 base had no gene match. CDR3 in DNA: TGCGCCAGCAGCTTGGGGGACAGGGGGCTTGGGGCCAACGTCCTGACTTTC. Translated, it gives CASSLGDRGLGANVLTF.

This chain connects TRBV6-6 to TRBJ2-7, with D tentatively TRBD1 (6 bases). V lost 6 bases, J lost 2 bases, and 11 bases lay in between. CDR1 MNHNY and CDR2 SVGAGI come from the germline V gene (reference sequence). The CDR3 consists of 13 residues. The CDR3 DNA sequence: TGTGCCAGCAGCGGACAGTACCCCTACGAGCAGTACTTC. The encoded protein is CASSGQYPYEQYF.

Details on this clonotype: Here the CDR3 omits its conserved ending phenylalanine or tryptophan, so a read error is the likely source. No DNA is shown, since the ends of the CDR3 on it are uncertain; the CDR3 is the one TCRdb lists. V usage is TRBV2 and J usage is TRBJ1-5; TRBD1, the table's D call, lacks a check against the DNA. The CDR3 spans 9 amino acids, including both terminal residues. CDR1 is SNHLY, CDR2 FYNNEI, per germline. The CDR3 protein is CASSRQGWD.

This rearrangement joins TRBV29-1 to TRBJ1-1, with D possibly TRBD1 on 5 matching bases. The CDR3 loop spans 13 amino acids. Germline-derived CDR1 and CDR2 are SQVTM and ANQGSEA. The V end lost 0 bases, the J end lost 7 bases, and 12 bases lay between the germline ends. Here the CDR3 reads CSVEEKGRDEAFF. DNA of the CDR3: TGCAGCGTTGAAGAAAAGGGGCGCGATGAAGCTTTCTTT.

The chain combines TRBV29-1 with TRBJ1-2; D is perhaps TRBD1 (6 bases). Trimming took 4 bases from V and 4 from J, leaving 10 bases between them. The germline V gene has CDR1 SQVTM and CDR2 ANQGSEA. The CDR3 totals 12 residues. CDR3 DNA sequence: TGCAGCGTTGTAGGACAGACCTATGGCTACACCTTC. Its translation is CSVVGQTYGYTF.

The CDR3 here is CASSSTGQGQETQYF. In DNA, the CDR3 is TGTGCCAGCAGCTCAACGGGACAGGGGCAAGAGACCCAGTACTTC. The chain has TRBV7-9 and TRBJ2-5; 10 nucleotides agree with TRBD1. J was trimmed by 2 bases and V by 4 bases; bases with no gene match: 4. This CDR3 is 15 amino acids long. Per the germline V gene, CDR1 is SEHNR and CDR2 is FQNEAQ (reference sequence).

The chain is built from TRBV2 and TRBJ1-3; no clear D. Trimming removed 3 bases at V and 0 bases at J, with 6 bases between. CDR3 length equals 14 residues. Germline CDR1 and CDR2: SNHLY and FYNNEI. DNA of the CDR3: TGTGCCAGCAGTGACCCAGGCTCTGGAAACACCATATATTTT. Its protein is CASSDPGSGNTIYF. Combining the CDR3 with reference TRBV2 and TRBJ1-3 gives the whole variable domain EPEVTQTPSHQVTQMGQEVILRCVPISNHLYFYWYRQILGQKVEFLVSFYNNEISEKSEIFDDQFSVERPDGSNFTLKIRSTKLEDSAMYFCASSDPGSGNTIYFGEGSWLTVV.

V is TRBV20-1 and J is TRBJ2-7, with 8 bases lining up with TRBD2. The CDR3 sequence is 13 residues long. Germline V gives CDR1 DFQATT, CDR2 SNEGSKA (reference sequence). V trimming: 6 bases; J trimming: 1 base; junction bases outside the gene matches: 5. The DNA for the CDR3 is TGCAGTGCCTCCGGGACTAGATCCTACGAGCAGTACTTC. Amino acids: CSASGTRSYEQYF.

This clonotype turned up a few times. The DNA for the CDR3 is TGTGCCAGCAGCCCACAACAGGGAAGTGGCTACACCTTC. It yields the protein CASSPQQGSGYTF. This chain connects TRBV9 to TRBJ1-2, with D perhaps TRBD1 (6 bases). V was pared by 4 bases and J by 7 bases, with 14 bases between. Germline V gives CDR1 SGDLS, CDR2 YYNGEE. This CDR3 region has 13 residues.

J is TRBJ2-7 and V is TRBV5-6; D might be TRBD1 (6 bases). Germline V gene data show CDR1 as SGHDT and CDR2 as YYEEEE. With 3 bases removed from V and 0 bases from J, the gap between germline ends came to 10 bases. The CDR3 is 14 amino acids. The CDR3 DNA is TGTGCCAGCAGCTGGAGGACAGTCTCCTACGAGCAGTACTTC. Encoded protein: CASSWRTVSYEQYF. The whole variable domain, remainder taken from reference TRBV5-6 and TRBJ2-7, is DAGVTQSPTHLIKTRGQQVTLRCSPKSGHDTVSWYQQALGQGPQFIFQYYEEEERQRGNFPDRFSGHQFPNYSSELNVNALLLGDSALYLCASSWRTVSYEQYFGPGTRLTVT.

As regards this clonotype: This may stem from a read error, because a much larger clone lies one nucleotide away. The chain has TRBV10-3 and TRBJ2-7, with TRBD2 matching 11 bases. The end of the DNA is better explained by TRBJ2-5, so the J call may be wrong. The CDR3 length is 15 residues. Germline V lookup: CDR1 ENHRY, CDR2 SYGVKD. The CDR3 coding sequence is TGTGCCATCAGTGAATATCTAGCGGGAGGTCAGACCCAGTACTTC. Translation gives CAISEYLAGGQTQYF.

This clonotype was seen a few times. The chain employs TRBV7-8 and TRBJ2-2, with no clear D. V was clipped by 5 bases and J by 3 bases, with 7 bases between them. CDR1 and CDR2 (germline): SGHVS, FQNEAQ. The CDR3 has 13 amino acids. The CDR3 DNA is TGTGCCAGCAGCCGCTGGGACACCGGGGAGCTGTTTTTT. Residues: CASSRWDTGELFF. The whole variable domain, filled in from reference TRBV7-8 and TRBJ2-2, reads GAGVSQSPRYKVAKRGQDVALRCDPISGHVSLFWYQQALGQGPEFLTYFQNEAQLDKSGLPSDRFFAERPEGSVSTLKIQRTQQEDSAVYLCASSRWDTGELFFGEGSRLTVL.

The V call is TRBV5-1, the J call TRBJ2-7, with D tentatively TRBD1 (6 bases). With 3 bases removed from V and 1 base from J, the gap between germline ends came to 11 bases. In germline, CDR1 is SGHRS, CDR2 YFSETQ. The CDR3 is 14 residues long. The CDR3 region has the DNA TGCGCCAGCAGCTCCTCGACAGGTTCCTACGAGCAGTACTTC. It yields the protein CASSSSTGSYEQYF.

Ten or more counts support this clonotype. The chain uses TRBV7-9 and TRBJ2-5, with D perhaps TRBD1 (6 bases). This CDR3 is 13 amino acids long. The V end was cut by 7 bases, the J end by 5 bases, with 14 bases between. CDR1 is SEHNR, CDR2 FQNEAQ, per germline (reference sequence). CDR3 DNA sequence: TGTGCCAGCACCCAGGGGACACTCGAGACCCAGTACTTC. Protein product: CASTQGTLETQYF.

The chain uses TRBV12-3 or TRBV12-4 and TRBJ1-1, with D unclear. The CDR3 runs to 10 residues. V was cut by 6 bases and J by 11 bases, with 10 bases left in between. CDR3 loop: CASSGRTAFF. The DNA of the CDR3 is TGTGCCAGCAGCGGTAGGACGGCTTTCTTT.

This clonotype has at least ten counts. The chain employs TRBV29-1 and TRBJ2-7, with D maybe TRBD1 (5 bases). Germline CDR1 is SQVTM and CDR2 is ANQGSEA. Trimming left V 5 bases short and J 2 bases short, with 7 bases between. The CDR3 runs 11 residues. In DNA form, the CDR3 reads TGCAGCGTTCAGGGAACCTACGAGCAGTACTTC. Translated, it gives CSVQGTYEQYF.

The table lists this clonotype with a few counts. The rearrangement uses TRBV7-8 and TRBJ1-2, with D possibly TRBD1 on 5 matching bases. V was pared by 2 bases and J by 4 bases, with 14 bases between. The CDR3 runs to 15 residues. Germline lookup yields CDR1 SGHVS and CDR2 FQNEAQ. CDR3 region: CASSLSGFSIYGYTF. As DNA, the CDR3 is TGTGCCAGCAGCTTATCAGGGTTCAGTATCTATGGCTACACCTTC.

This clonotype appeared a few times. J is TRBJ1-2 and V is TRBV29-1; D may be TRBD1 (5 bases). The V and J ends lost 3 bases and 4 bases respectively, with 21 bases between them. Germline V gene lookup returns CDR1 SQVTM and CDR2 ANQGSEA. The CDR3 runs 16 residues. CDR3 nucleotide sequence: TGCAGCGTTGAGGGGTCTGTATCAGGGTTGGGCTATGGCTACACCTTC. It translates to CSVEGSVSGLGYGYTF. The full variable domain, rest sourced from reference TRBV29-1 and TRBJ1-2, is SAVISQKPSRDICQRGTSLTIQCQVDSQVTMMFWYRQQPGQSLTLIATANQGSEATYESGFVIDKFPISRPNLTFSTLTVSNMSPEDSSIYLCSVEGSVSGLGYGYTFGSGTRLTVV.

J is TRBJ2-5 and V is TRBV7-3; possibly TRBD1 or TRBD2 for D (5 bases each). Deletions cut 8 bases from V and 4 bases from J, with 14 bases between. Germline lookup yields CDR1 SGHTA and CDR2 FQGTGA. The CDR3 totals 13 residues. CDR3 nucleotides: TGTGCCAGCGGCTCGGGACCTCGAGAGACCCAGTACTTC. This translates into CASGSGPRETQYF.

Remarks on this clonotype: The CDR3 does not close with the conserved phenylalanine or tryptophan, likely indicating a read error. CDR3 sequence: CASSSGRLEQYS. CDR3 in DNA: TGTGCCAGCAGCTCCGGGAGGCTCGAGCAGTACTCC. The chain has TRBV5-4 and TRBJ2-7; 7 bases map to TRBD2. Germline CDR1 reads SGHNT; CDR2 reads YYREEE (reference sequence). Trimming took 3 bases from V and 6 from J; bases not matched to a gene: 3. This CDR3 has 12 amino acids.

About this clonotype: A much bigger clone sits one base away, suggesting this may be a read error. V is TRBV7-9 and J is TRBJ2-7, with D perhaps assigned TRBD1 or TRBD2 (5 bases each). This CDR3 region has 13 residues. Germline V gene data show CDR1 as SEHNR and CDR2 as FQNEAQ (reference sequence). V was pared by 4 bases and J by 6 bases, with 13 bases between. The CDR3 protein is CASSYGATREQYF. The CDR3 nucleotides are TGTGCCAGCAGCTACGGGGCTACTCGCGAGCAGTACTTC.

The chain couples TRBV15 to TRBJ2-2; 10 bases map to TRBD1. Germline CDR1 LNHNV, CDR2 YYDKDF (reference sequence). The CDR3 length is 17 residues. V lost 1 base, J lost 3 bases, and 5 bases stayed unmatched. CDR3 sequence (DNA): TGTGCCACCAGCAGAGTTGTGGGACAGGGGCACACCGGGGAGCTGTTTTTT. This codes for CATSRVVGQGHTGELFF.

J is TRBJ1-6 and V is TRBV2; TRBD1 matches at 8 bases. CDR3 size: 18 residues. Germline V gene lookup returns CDR1 SNHLY and CDR2 FYNNEI. V dropped 6 bases and J dropped 6; count of bases not matched to a gene: 16. CDR3 in amino acids: CASRDGQGGQPPNSPLHF. As DNA, the CDR3 is TGTGCCAGCAGGGACGGACAGGGAGGACAGCCCCCTAATTCACCCCTCCACTTT. Looking up the rest from reference TRBV2 and TRBJ1-6 gives the full variable domain: EPEVTQTPSHQVTQMGQEVILRCVPISNHLYFYWYRQILGQKVEFLVSFYNNEISEKSEIFDDQFSVERPDGSNFTLKIRSTKLEDSAMYFCASRDGQGGQPPNSPLHFGNGTRLTVT.

The chain is built from TRBV7-2 and TRBJ1-4; 9 bases fit TRBD1. From germline, CDR1 is SGHTA and CDR2 FQGNSA. V gave up 5 bases and J gave up 12 bases; unmatched junction bases: 13. The CDR3 extends over 15 amino acids. CDR3 in DNA: TGTGCCAGCAGCCCTAGCGGGACAGGGCCTTTGGAACTGTTTTTT. Translation gives CASSPSGTGPLELFF.

This clonotype was seen once. This chain connects TRBV20-1 to TRBJ2-7, with 8 bases matching TRBD2. The CDR3 contains 13 residues. Germline-derived CDR1 and CDR2 are DFQATT and SNEGSKA (reference sequence). The ends lost 5 bases at V and 0 bases at J; junction bases unmatched: 3. The CDR3 protein is CSAPGTSSYEQYF. Here the CDR3 DNA reads TGCAGTGCTCCCGGGACTAGCTCCTACGAGCAGTACTTC.